This TCR beta chain was retrieved from a study of T cells in Graves' hyperthyroidism and ophthalmopathy. Overall study findings and caveats: Stable hyperthyroidism and ophthalmopathy were separated using 13 V-J signatures. The blood repertoire included most of the expanded thyroid clonotypes above 0.001.

Ten or more counts support this clonotype. Its antigen remains unknown. What was amplified from RNA transcripts were TCR beta CDR3 regions. Initially, a first-round RT-PCR of the TCR CDR3 employed the HTBI primer set. TCRdb reprocessed the multiplex PCR reads via MiXCR and lists one record per CDR3 protein. Of fewer than 55,000 distinct CDR3 sequences in the sample, about 54% are singletons; the top ten hold more than 30%. V shed 10 bases and J shed 2 bases, with 9 bases lying between them. This CDR3 is built from 13 residues. The germline V gene encodes CDR1 LGHDT and CDR2 YNNKEL (reference sequence). It was considered stable Graves' hyperthyroidism when ophthalmopathy did not progress within 18 months.

The genes are TRBV3-1 and TRBJ2-6; D not resolved. The receptor's source is a man aged 18 to 29 with Graves' hyperthyroidism. Material: peripheral blood or thyroid tissue (not recorded which). The CDR3 reads CATGRAGANVLTF. In DNA, the CDR3 is TGTGCCACCGGACGGGCTGGGGCCAACGTCCTGACTTTC.